This TCR beta chain originates from a study of cytomegalovirus exposure and HLA in healthy donors. Study context: Falling in the Caucasian-associated ancestry cluster were 80% to 85% of 398 genotyped donors.

Donors consisted of healthy bone marrow donors. Researchers ran the PCR with 60 Vbeta and 13 Jbeta primers. Generated by immunoSEQ multiplex PCR, the TCRdb table keeps only in-frame clones and is missing some. The sample holds about 170,000 clones, roughly three quarters seen once. Sequencing used PBMCs. The sequence came from a man in his forties or fifties in good health and CMV-seropositive.

Here the CDR3 DNA reads TGTGCCAGCAGCGCCAGAGAGGGTTGGAACACCGGGGAGCTGTTTTTT. Translation gives CASSAREGWNTGELFF. The chain joins TRBV5-6 to TRBJ2-2, with D possibly matching TRBD2 (5 bases). CDR3 length: 16 amino acids. CDR1 is SGHDT, CDR2 YYEEEE, per germline. V was clipped by 4 bases and J by 1 base, with 14 bases between them.